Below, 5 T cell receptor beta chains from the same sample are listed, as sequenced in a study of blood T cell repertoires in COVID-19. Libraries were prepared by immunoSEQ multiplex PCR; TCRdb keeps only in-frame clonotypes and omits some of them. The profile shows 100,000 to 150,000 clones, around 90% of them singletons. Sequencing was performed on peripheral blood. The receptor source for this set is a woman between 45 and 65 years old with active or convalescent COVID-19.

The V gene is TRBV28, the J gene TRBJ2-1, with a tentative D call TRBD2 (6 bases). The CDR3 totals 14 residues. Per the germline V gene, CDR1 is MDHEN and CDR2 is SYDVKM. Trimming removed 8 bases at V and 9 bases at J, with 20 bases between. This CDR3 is CASRSGFPNIEQFF. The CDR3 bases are TGTGCCAGCCGGAGCGGGTTTCCGAACATTGAGCAGTTCTTC.

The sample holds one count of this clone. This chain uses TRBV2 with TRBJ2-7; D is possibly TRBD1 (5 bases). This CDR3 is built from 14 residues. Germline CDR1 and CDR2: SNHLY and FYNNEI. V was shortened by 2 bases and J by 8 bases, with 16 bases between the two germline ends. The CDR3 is CASSELRQGNQQYF. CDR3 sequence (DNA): TGTGCCAGCAGTGAACTTAGGCAGGGAAACCAGCAGTACTTC.

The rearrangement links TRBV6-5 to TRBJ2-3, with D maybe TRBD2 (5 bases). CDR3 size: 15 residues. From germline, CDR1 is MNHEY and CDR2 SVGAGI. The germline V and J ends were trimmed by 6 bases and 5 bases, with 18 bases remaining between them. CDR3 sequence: CASRPGVGRGDTQYF. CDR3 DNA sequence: TGTGCCAGCAGACCCGGTGTGGGTCGGGGAGATACGCAGTATTTT.

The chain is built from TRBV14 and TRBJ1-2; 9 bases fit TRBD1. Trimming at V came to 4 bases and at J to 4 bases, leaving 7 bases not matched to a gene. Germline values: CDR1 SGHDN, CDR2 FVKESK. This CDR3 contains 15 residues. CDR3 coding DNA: TGTGCCAGCAGCCGATCGGGACAGGGCGGCTATGGCTACACCTTC. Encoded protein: CASSRSGQGGYGYTF.

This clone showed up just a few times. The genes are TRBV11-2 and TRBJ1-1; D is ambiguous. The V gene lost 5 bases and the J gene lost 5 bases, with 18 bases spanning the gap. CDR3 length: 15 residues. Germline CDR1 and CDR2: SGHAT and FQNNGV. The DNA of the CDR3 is TGTGCCAGCAGCCTGCCCAGTTTGGTTCCGACTGAAGCTTTCTTT. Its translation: CASSLPSLVPTEAFF.